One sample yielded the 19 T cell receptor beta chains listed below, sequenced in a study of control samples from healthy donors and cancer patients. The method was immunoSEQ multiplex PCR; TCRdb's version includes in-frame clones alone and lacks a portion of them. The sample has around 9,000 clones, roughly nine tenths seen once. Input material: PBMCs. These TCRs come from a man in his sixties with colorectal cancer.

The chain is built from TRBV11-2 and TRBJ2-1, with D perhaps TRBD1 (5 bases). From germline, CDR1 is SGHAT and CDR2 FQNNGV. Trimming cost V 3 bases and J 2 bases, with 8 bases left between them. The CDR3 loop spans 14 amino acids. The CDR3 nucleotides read TGTGCCAGCAGCTTTAGGGGAACCTACAATGAGCAGTTCTTC. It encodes CASSFRGTYNEQFF.

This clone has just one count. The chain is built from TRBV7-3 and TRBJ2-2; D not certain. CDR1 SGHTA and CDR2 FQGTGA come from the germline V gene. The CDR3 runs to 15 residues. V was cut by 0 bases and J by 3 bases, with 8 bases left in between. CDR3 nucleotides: TGTGCCAGCAGCTTAACCGGCCGATACACCGGGGAGCTGTTTTTT. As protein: CASSLTGRYTGELFF. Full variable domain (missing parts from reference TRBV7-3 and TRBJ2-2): GAGVSQTPSNKVTEKGKYVELRCDPISGHTALYWYRQSLGQGPEFLIYFQGTGAADDSGLPNDRFFAVRPEGSVSTLKIQRTERGDSAVYLCASSLTGRYTGELFFGEGSRLTVL.

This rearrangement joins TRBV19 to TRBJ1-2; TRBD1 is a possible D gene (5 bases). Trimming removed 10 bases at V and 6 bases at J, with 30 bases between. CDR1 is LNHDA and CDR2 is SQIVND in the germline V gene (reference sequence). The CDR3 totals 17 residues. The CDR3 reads CATSPPRLFRRAHGYTF. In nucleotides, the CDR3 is TGTGCCACCTCCCCTCCACGACTCTTTCGCAGGGCCCATGGCTACACCTTC.

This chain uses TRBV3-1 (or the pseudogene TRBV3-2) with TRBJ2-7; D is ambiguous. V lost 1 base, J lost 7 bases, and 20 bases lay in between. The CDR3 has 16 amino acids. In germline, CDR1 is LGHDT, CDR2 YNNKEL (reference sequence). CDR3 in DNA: TGTGCCAGCAGCCAAGGTGGCGCCCGGGCTTTCGGGGAGCAGTACTTC. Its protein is CASSQGGARAFGEQYF.

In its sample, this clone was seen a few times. The CDR3 coding sequence is TGTGCCAGCAGTCACCCCCGGTTACGTGAAAAACTGTTTTTT. The encoded protein is CASSHPRLREKLFF. The chain couples TRBV28 to TRBJ1-4, with D unresolved. Trimming cost V 5 bases and J 7 bases, with 14 bases left between them. The CDR3 runs to 14 residues. Looked up from germline, CDR1 is MDHEN and CDR2 is SYDVKM. Full variable domain (rest looked up from reference TRBV28 and TRBJ1-4): DVKVTQSSRYLVKRTGEKVFLECVQDMDHENMFWYRQDPGLGLRLIYFSYDVKMKEKGDIPEGYSVSREKKERFSLILESASTNQTSMYLCASSHPRLREKLFFGSGTQLSVL.

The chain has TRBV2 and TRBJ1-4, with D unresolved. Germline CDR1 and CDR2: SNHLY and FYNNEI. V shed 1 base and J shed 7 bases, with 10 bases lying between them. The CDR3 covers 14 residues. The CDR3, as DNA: TGTGCCAGCAGTGAAGAGGGTCGATCTGAAAAACTGTTTTTT. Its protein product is CASSEEGRSEKLFF. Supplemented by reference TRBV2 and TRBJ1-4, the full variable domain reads EPEVTQTPSHQVTQMGQEVILRCVPISNHLYFYWYRQILGQKVEFLVSFYNNEISEKSEIFDDQFSVERPDGSNFTLKIRSTKLEDSAMYFCASSEEGRSEKLFFGSGTQLSVL.

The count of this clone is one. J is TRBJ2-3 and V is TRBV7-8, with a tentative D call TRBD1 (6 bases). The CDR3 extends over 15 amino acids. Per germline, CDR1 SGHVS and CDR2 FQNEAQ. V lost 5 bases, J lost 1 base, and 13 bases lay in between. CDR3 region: CASSRGGIGTDTQYF. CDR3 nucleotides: TGTGCCAGCAGCCGAGGGGGTATTGGCACAGATACGCAGTATTTT.

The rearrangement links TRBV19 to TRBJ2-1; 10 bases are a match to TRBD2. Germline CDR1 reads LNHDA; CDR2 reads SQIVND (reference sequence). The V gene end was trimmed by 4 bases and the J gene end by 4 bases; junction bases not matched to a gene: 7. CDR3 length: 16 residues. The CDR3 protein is CASSTTRTSGYNEQFF. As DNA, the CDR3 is TGTGCCAGTAGTACCACCCGGACTAGCGGTTACAATGAGCAGTTCTTC. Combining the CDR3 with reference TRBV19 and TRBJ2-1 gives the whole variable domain DGGITQSPKYLFRKEGQNVTLSCEQNLNHDAMYWYRQDPGQGLRLIYYSQIVNDFQKGDIAEGYSVSREKKESFPLTVTSAQKNPTAFYLCASSTTRTSGYNEQFFGPGTRLTVL.

The CDR3 bases are TGTGCCAGCAGCTTAGCGTGGGGGCCCCCTAGGGAGCAGTACTTC. Its translation: CASSLAWGPPREQYF. The V call is TRBV7-2, the J call TRBJ2-7, with a weak D call TRBD1 (6 bases). Trimming pared 0 bases from V and 7 bases from J, leaving 16 bases between. Germline CDR1 SGHTA, CDR2 FQGNSA. This CDR3 has 15 amino acids.

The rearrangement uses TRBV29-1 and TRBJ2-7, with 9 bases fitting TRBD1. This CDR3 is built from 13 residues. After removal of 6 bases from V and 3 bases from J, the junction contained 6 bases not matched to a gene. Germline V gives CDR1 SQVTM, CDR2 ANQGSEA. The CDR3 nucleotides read TGCAGCGTCGGGACAGGGTTTTACTACGAGCAGTACTTC. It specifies CSVGTGFYYEQYF.

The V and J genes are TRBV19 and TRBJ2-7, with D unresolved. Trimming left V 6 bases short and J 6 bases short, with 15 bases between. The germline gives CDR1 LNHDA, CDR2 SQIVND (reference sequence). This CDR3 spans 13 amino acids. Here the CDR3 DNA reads TGTGCCAGTAGCCTCGCCTGGGGTGGCGAGCAGTACTTC. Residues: CASSLAWGGEQYF.

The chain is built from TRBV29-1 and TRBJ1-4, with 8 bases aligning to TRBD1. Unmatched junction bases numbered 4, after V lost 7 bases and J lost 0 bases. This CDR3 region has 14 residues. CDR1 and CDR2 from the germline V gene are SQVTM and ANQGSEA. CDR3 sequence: CSATGVATNEKLFF. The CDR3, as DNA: TGCAGCGCGACAGGGGTTGCAACTAATGAAAAACTGTTTTTT.

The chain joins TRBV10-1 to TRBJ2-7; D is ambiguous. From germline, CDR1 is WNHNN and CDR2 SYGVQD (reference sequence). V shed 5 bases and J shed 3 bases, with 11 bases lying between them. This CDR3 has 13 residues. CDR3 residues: CASSLSGFYEQYF. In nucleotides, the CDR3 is TGCGCCAGCAGTCTTTCGGGTTTCTACGAGCAGTACTTC.

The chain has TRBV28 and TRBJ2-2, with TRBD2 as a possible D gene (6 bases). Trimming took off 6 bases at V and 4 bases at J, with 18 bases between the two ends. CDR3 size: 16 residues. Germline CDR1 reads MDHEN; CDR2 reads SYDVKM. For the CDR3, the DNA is TGTGCCAGCAGCCTACGGCGAGGGCGGGGCACCGGGGAGCTGTTTTTT. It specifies CASSLRRGRGTGELFF.

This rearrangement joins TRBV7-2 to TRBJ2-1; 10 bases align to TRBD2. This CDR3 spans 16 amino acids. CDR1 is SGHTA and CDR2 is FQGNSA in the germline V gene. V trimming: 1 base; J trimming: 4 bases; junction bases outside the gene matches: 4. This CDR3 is CASSLESGGGYNEQFF. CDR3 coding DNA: TGTGCCAGCAGCTTAGAAAGCGGGGGGGGATACAATGAGCAGTTCTTC.

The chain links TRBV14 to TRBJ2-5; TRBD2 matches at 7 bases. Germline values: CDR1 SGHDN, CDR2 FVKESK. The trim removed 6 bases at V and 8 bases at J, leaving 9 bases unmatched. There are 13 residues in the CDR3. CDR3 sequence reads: CASRASGTGTQYF. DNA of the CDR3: TGTGCCAGCAGGGCTAGCGGTACGGGAACCCAGTACTTC.

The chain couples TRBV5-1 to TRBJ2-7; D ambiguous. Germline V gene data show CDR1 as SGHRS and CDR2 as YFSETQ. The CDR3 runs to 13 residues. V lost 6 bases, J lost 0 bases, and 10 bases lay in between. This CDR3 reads CASTGTNSYEQYF. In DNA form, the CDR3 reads TGCGCCAGCACAGGAACTAACTCCTACGAGCAGTACTTC.

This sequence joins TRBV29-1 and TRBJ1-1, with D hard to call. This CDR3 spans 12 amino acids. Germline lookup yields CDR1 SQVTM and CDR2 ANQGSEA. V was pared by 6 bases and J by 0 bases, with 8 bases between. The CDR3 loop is CSVRTVNTEAFF. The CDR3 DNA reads TGCAGCGTCCGGACCGTGAACACTGAAGCTTTCTTT.

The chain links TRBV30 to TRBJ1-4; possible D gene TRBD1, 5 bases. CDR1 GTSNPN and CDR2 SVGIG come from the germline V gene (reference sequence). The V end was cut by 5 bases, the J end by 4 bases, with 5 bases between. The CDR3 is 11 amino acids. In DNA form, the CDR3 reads TGTGCCTGGGGGGGTAATGAAAAACTGTTTTTT. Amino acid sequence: CAWGGNEKLFF.